The 4 T cell receptor beta chains given below trace back to one sample, sequenced in a study of blood T cell repertoires in COVID-19. Sequencing was performed with immunoSEQ multiplex PCR; in TCRdb, only in-frame clones are kept and a portion is missing. Of approximately 240,000 clones in the sample, about 93% are singletons; the top ten hold approximately 2%. The specimen was PBMCs or T cells enriched from blood (not recorded which). These receptors were collected from a woman between 18 and 29 years old who had recovered from COVID-19.

This chain links TRBV25-1 with TRBJ2-7, with D possibly being TRBD1 (6 bases). CDR1 and CDR2 (germline): MGHDK, SYGVNS. This CDR3 comprises 11 residues. Between the trimmed V and J ends, which lost 5 bases and 6 bases, there was a span of 8 bases. CDR3 sequence (DNA): TGTGCCAGCAGTCCAGGGGCCGAGCAGTACTTC. This translates into CASSPGAEQYF.

This clone has a handful of counts. The same CDR3 can be traced to other DNA sequences in this sample. The V and J genes are TRBV3-1 (or the pseudogene TRBV3-2) and TRBJ2-1, with unresolved D. Trimming shortened V by 1 base and J by 6 bases, and 4 bases separated the two germline ends. CDR3 length equals 12 residues. Germline V gives CDR1 LGHDT, CDR2 YNNKEL (reference sequence). CDR3 sequence (DNA): TGTGCCAGCAGCCAAGCGGGCAATGAGCAGTTCTTC. Protein sequence: CASSQAGNEQFF.

This clone was seen a handful of times. The V and J genes are TRBV6-5 and TRBJ2-7; D perhaps matches TRBD2 (5 bases). Trimming removed 7 bases from V and 6 bases from J, with 16 bases in between. The CDR3 contains 13 residues. Germline assignment: CDR1 MNHEY and CDR2 SVGAGI. The CDR3 sequence is CASTGFNRPEQYF. CDR3 nucleotide sequence: TGTGCCAGCACGGGATTCAACCGCCCCGAGCAGTACTTC.

The genes are TRBV7-9 and TRBJ2-3; no definite D call. Germline CDR1 reads SEHNR; CDR2 reads FQNEAQ (reference sequence). Between the trimmed V and J ends, which lost 0 bases and 5 bases, there was a span of 15 bases. The CDR3 contains 16 residues. The CDR3: CASSLALGDDGDTQYF. The CDR3 bases are TGTGCCAGCAGCTTAGCGCTCGGAGACGATGGAGATACGCAGTATTTT.